The 7 T cell receptor beta chains below come from one sample, sequenced in a study of shared clonotypes between healthy human individuals. The table came from immunoSEQ multiplex PCR; TCRdb's copy has only in-frame clones and leaves some out. This sample has a few hundred thousand clones, with about 96% found just once. Sequencing input: naive CD4+ T cells sorted from blood. As to subset: CD45RA+ positively selected. Every receptor here comes from a woman younger than 45 in good health.

This chain joins TRBV5-1 and TRBJ2-7; 8 positions agree with TRBD1. In germline, CDR1 is SGHRS, CDR2 YFSETQ. The CDR3 has 15 residues. The J segment lost 4 bases and the V segment lost 4 bases, leaving 10 bases of the junction unmatched. The CDR3 coding sequence is TGCGCCAGCAGCCATCCGGGACAGGTTAGATACGAGCAGTACTTC. Its protein product is CASSHPGQVRYEQYF. Full variable domain (missing parts from reference TRBV5-1 and TRBJ2-7): KAGVTQTPRYLIKTRGQQVTLSCSPISGHRSVSWYQQTPGQGLQFLFEYFSETQRNKGNFPGRFSGRQFSNSRSEMNVSTLELGDSALYLCASSHPGQVRYEQYFGPGTRLTVT.

The rearrangement links TRBV5-1 to TRBJ2-1, with 8 bases lining up with TRBD2. The CDR3 runs 16 residues. Germline-derived CDR1 and CDR2 are SGHRS and YFSETQ. Trimming at V came to 0 bases and at J to 7 bases, leaving 9 bases not matched to a gene. In DNA, the CDR3 is TGCGCCAGCAGCTTGGAACCGGGGGGGTCTAAAAATGAGCAGTTCTTC. Encoded protein: CASSLEPGGSKNEQFF.

Here the CDR3 DNA reads TGTGCCAGCAGCTGGCAGGTCAACACTGAAGCTTTCTTT. Translation: CASSWQVNTEAFF. The chain employs TRBV5-6 and TRBJ1-1; no firm D call. Germline CDR1 and CDR2: SGHDT and YYEEEE. Trimming stripped 3 bases from V and 2 bases from J, with 8 bases between. The CDR3 sequence is 13 residues long. The entire variable domain, with the rest obtained from reference TRBV5-6 and TRBJ1-1, is as follows: DAGVTQSPTHLIKTRGQQVTLRCSPKSGHDTVSWYQQALGQGPQFIFQYYEEEERQRGNFPDRFSGHQFPNYSSELNVNALLLGDSALYLCASSWQVNTEAFFGQGTRLTVV.

The genes are TRBV6-1 and TRBJ2-1, with D tentatively TRBD1 (6 bases). The CDR3 consists of 15 residues. V lost 6 bases and J 5 bases, leaving 17 bases between the germline ends. Germline V gene sequence: CDR1 MNHNS, CDR2 SASEGT. The CDR3 DNA reads as TGTGCCAGCAGCCCTCAAAGGACAGCAAACAATGAGCAGTTCTTC. This codes for CASSPQRTANNEQFF.

This rearrangement joins TRBV11-2 to TRBJ2-3; D may match TRBD1 or TRBD2 (5 bases each). Germline-derived CDR1 and CDR2 are SGHAT and FQNNGV. V lost 7 bases and J lost 8, with 22 bases in between. The CDR3 loop spans 15 amino acids. The CDR3, as DNA: TGTGCCAGCACCTCCCCGGGACGTCGCTTTTTTACGCAGTATTTT. The encoded protein is CASTSPGRRFFTQYF.

CDR3 coding DNA: TGTGCCAGCAGTTACTCACTAGCGGGATCCTCCTACGAGCAGTACTTC. It encodes CASSYSLAGSSYEQYF. The genes are TRBV6-5 and TRBJ2-7; 10 bases line up with TRBD2. Germline loops: CDR1 MNHEY, CDR2 SVGAGI. The CDR3 has 16 residues. After removal of 0 bases from V and 0 bases from J, the junction contained 2 bases not matched to a gene.

The V and J genes are TRBV11-3 and TRBJ2-1; a weak D match, TRBD2 (5 bases). CDR1 and CDR2 from the germline V gene are SGHNT and YENEEA. The CDR3 sequence is 13 residues long. Trimming removed 5 bases from V and 9 bases from J, with 14 bases in between. In nucleotides, the CDR3 is TGTGCCAGCAGCCGGGGATCGAGTCGTGAGCAGTTCTTC. Translating it yields CASSRGSSREQFF.